This T cell receptor (beta chain) was obtained from a study of shared clonotypes between healthy human individuals. This clone was seen once. Its antigen is undetermined. Assay execution proceeded at the deep level. Method: immunoSEQ multiplex PCR; TCRdb's copy keeps in-frame clones and lacks some. The sample records some 2,000,000 clones, nearly 97% being singletons. Study-wide findings and caveats: Clonotypes not shared had lower generation probabilities than those common to all four donors.

The V gene's germline CDR1 is SEHNR and CDR2 FQNEAQ (reference sequence). V shed 5 bases, J shed 2 bases, and the junction held 13 bases outside the gene matches. The CDR3 is made up of 17 amino acids. The V gene is TRBV7-9, the J gene TRBJ2-3; 7 nucleotides line up with TRBD2. Sequenced: naive CD4+ T cells sorted from blood. Subset given: CD45RA+ positively selected. This receptor was identified in a man in his late teens or twenties in good health. The CDR3 region is CASSPLRVGGNTDTQYF. The CDR3 nucleotides read TGTGCCAGCAGCCCGCTTCGTGTGGGGGGGAACACAGATACGCAGTATTTT.